These T cell receptor beta chains were read from a single sample in a study of blood T cell repertoires in COVID-19. Libraries were prepared by immunoSEQ multiplex PCR; TCRdb keeps only in-frame clonotypes and omits some of them. The data hold some 240,000 clones, with more than 75% observed a single time. Sequencing used PBMCs or T cells enriched from blood (not recorded which). The receptors originated from a woman in her 40s with acute COVID-19. The CDR3 runs from the conserved cysteine through the conserved F or W. D genes are given only for firm matches.

v_gene	j_gene	d_gene	CDR3aa	CDR3nt
TRBV11-2	TRBJ2-3	TRBD2	CASSPLTSGKRDTQYF	TGTGCCAGCAGCCCCCTGACTAGCGGGAAGAGAGATACGCAGTATTTT
TRBV5-1	TRBJ1-2	.	CASSFGGADYGYTF	TGCGCCAGCAGCTTTGGGGGCGCGGACTATGGCTACACCTTC
TRBV5-4	TRBJ2-7	.	CASSLGGESYEQYF	TGTGCCAGCAGCTTGGGCGGGGAGTCCTACGAGCAGTACTTC
TRBV25-1	TRBJ2-3	TRBD1	CASMGAPGRGRGDTQYF	TGTGCCAGCATGGGGGCGCCGGGCAGGGGGCGAGGAGATACGCAGTATTTT
TRBV11-3	TRBJ2-2	TRBD2	CASHLTSGSTGELFF	TGTGCCAGCCACTTGACTAGCGGGAGCACCGGGGAGCTGTTTTTT
TRBV5-1	TRBJ2-1	.	CASSLATGLSNEQFF	TGCGCCAGCAGCTTGGCCACGGGACTCTCAAATGAGCAGTTCTTC
TRBV11-2	TRBJ2-1	TRBD2	CASSLKGLAGNEQFF	TGTGCCAGCAGCTTAAAGGGACTAGCGGGGAATGAGCAGTTCTTC
TRBV6-5	TRBJ1-1	.	CATSLRRTEAFF	TGTGCCACCTCGCTGAGGCGGACTGAAGCTTTCTTT
TRBV11-3	TRBJ2-4	.	CASSSRSTIAKNIQYF	TGTGCCAGCAGCTCCCGGTCGACAATAGCCAAAAACATTCAGTACTTC
TRBV7-3	TRBJ2-6	.	CASSLNAGKGSGANVLTF	TGTGCCAGCAGCTTAAATGCGGGAAAGGGTTCTGGGGCCAACGTCCTGACTTTC
TRBV14	TRBJ1-2	.	CASSLGFSGQRNF	TGTGCCAGCAGCCTCGGTTTTTCTGGACAGAGGAACTTC
TRBV2	TRBJ2-2	TRBD2	CASSGTSGRAGTGELFF	TGTGCCAGCAGCGGGACTAGCGGGAGGGCCGGCACCGGGGAGCTGTTTTTT
TRBV10-3	TRBJ1-1	.	CAISEQVSGNTEAFF	TGTGCCATCAGTGAACAGGTCAGTGGAAACACTGAAGCTTTCTTT
TRBV27	TRBJ2-3	TRBD2	CASSYRASGIPTDTQYF	TGTGCCAGCAGTTATCGGGCTAGCGGGATCCCGACAGATACGCAGTATTTT
TRBV7-2	TRBJ1-2	TRBD1	CASSPRTGIHGYTF	TGTGCCAGCAGCCCCAGGACAGGGATTCATGGCTACACCTTC
TRBV1	TRBJ2-7	.	CTSSQEEGLNRVYEQYF	TGCACCAGCAGCCAAGAGGAGGGCCTCAATCGGGTCTACGAGCAGTACTTC
TRBV19	TRBJ2-7	TRBD2	CASSPGLAGWGLEQYF	TGTGCCAGTAGTCCCGGACTAGCGGGGTGGGGGTTGGAGCAGTACTTC